Following are 32 T cell receptor beta chains from one sample sequenced in a study of blood T cell repertoires in COVID-19. Some clones are missing from TCRdb's copy, which holds only in-frame ones; the method was immunoSEQ multiplex PCR. The table records around 270,000 clones, approximately 88% of them present only once. Sequencing used PBMCs or T cells enriched from blood (not recorded which). These receptors originate from a woman aged 40-49 years who had been exposed to COVID-19.

This sequence joins TRBV21-1 and TRBJ1-1; TRBD1 was called by the table and not checked on the DNA. TRBV21-1 is a listed pseudogene. This CDR3 spans 16 amino acids. The CDR3 loop is CASSINCRTENTEAFF. CDR3 coding DNA: TGTGCCAGCAGCATAAATTGTCGGACAGAAAACACTGAAGCTTTCTTT.

The chain recombines TRBV12-3 or TRBV12-4 with TRBJ1-5, with unresolved D. The CDR3 length is 11 residues. V lost 6 bases, J lost 6 bases, and 6 bases lay in between. DNA of the CDR3: TGTGCCAGCAGCCGAGGTCAGCCCCAGCATTTT. It encodes CASSRGQPQHF.

This chain joins TRBV10-1 and TRBJ1-1, with D perhaps matching TRBD1 (6 bases). Germline CDR1 is WNHNN and CDR2 is SYGVQD (reference sequence). Between the trimmed V and J ends, which lost 3 bases and 1 base, there was a span of 9 bases. There are 14 residues in the CDR3. Here the CDR3 DNA reads TGCGCCAGCAGTGAAAGGGGGACGAACACTGAAGCTTTCTTT. Its protein product is CASSERGTNTEAFF.

CDR3 sequence: CASGGTGELFF. In DNA, the CDR3 is TGTGCCAGCGGAGGGACCGGGGAGCTGTTTTTT. The chain carries TRBV9 and TRBJ2-2, with a tentative D call TRBD2 (6 bases). Germline CDR1 and CDR2: SGDLS and YYNGEE. The CDR3 has 11 residues. V dropped 7 bases and J dropped 5 bases, with 6 bases sitting between them. Full variable domain (outside the CDR3, taken from reference TRBV9 and TRBJ2-2): DSGVTQTPKHLITATGQRVTLRCSPRSGDLSVYWYQQSLDQGLQFLIQYYNGEERAKGNILERFSAQQFPDLHSELNLSSLELGDSALYFCASGGTGELFFGEGSRLTVL.

V usage is TRBV28 and J usage is TRBJ1-5, with D unresolved. Deletions cut 5 bases from V and 0 bases from J, with 14 bases between. Looked up from germline, CDR1 is MDHEN and CDR2 is SYDVKM. The CDR3 length is 16 residues. CDR3 in DNA: TGTGCCAGCAGTAGTCCAGTACAAATTAGCAATCAGCCCCAGCATTTT. Its protein product is CASSSPVQISNQPQHF.

Notes on this clone: Other nucleotide sequences in the sample specify the same CDR3. This chain joins TRBV12-3 or TRBV12-4 and TRBJ2-3; D unclear. The CDR3 length is 11 residues. V lost 5 bases and J lost 5, with 5 bases in between. CDR3 loop: CASSPLDTQYF. CDR3 nucleotides: TGTGCCAGCAGTCCCCTAGATACGCAGTATTTT.

J is TRBJ2-5 and V is TRBV5-4, with no clear D. This CDR3 region has 15 residues. The ends were cut back, 4 bases at V and 4 bases at J, with 17 bases in the middle. Germline V CDR1 and CDR2: SGHNT, YYREEE (reference sequence). CDR3 protein: CASSAEVPIGETQYF. As DNA, the CDR3 is TGTGCCAGCAGCGCCGAAGTTCCGATCGGAGAGACCCAGTACTTC.

The CDR3 nucleotides read TGCGCCAGCAGCGAGGGGGTTGAGGGCAATCAGCCCCAGCATTTT. Residues: CASSEGVEGNQPQHF. The chain has TRBV5-1 and TRBJ1-5; possible D gene TRBD1, 6 bases. The V and J ends lost 4 bases and 2 bases respectively, with 13 bases between them. Germline V lookup: CDR1 SGHRS, CDR2 YFSETQ. This CDR3 has 15 amino acids.

The chain has TRBV6-5 and TRBJ1-1; maybe TRBD1 (6 bases). The CDR3 length is 14 residues. From germline, CDR1 is MNHEY and CDR2 SVGAGI. V lost 5 bases to trimming and J lost 7 bases, with 17 bases between them. The CDR3 reads CASSRGGVNHEAFF. CDR3 bases: TGTGCCAGCAGTAGGGGGGGAGTGAATCATGAAGCTTTCTTT.

This chain joins TRBV11-3 and TRBJ2-7; 8 bases are shared with TRBD1. V lost 0 bases to trimming and J lost 0 bases; unmatched junction nucleotides: 1. Germline V CDR1 and CDR2: SGHNT, YENEEA. CDR3 length equals 15 residues. The CDR3 DNA follows: TGTGCCAGCAGCTTAGACGGACAGGGCTCCTACGAGCAGTACTTC. Translating it yields CASSLDGQGSYEQYF.

The rearrangement uses TRBV6-5 and TRBJ1-5; maybe TRBD1 (6 bases). The V gene's germline CDR1 is MNHEY and CDR2 SVGAGI. Trimming removed 7 bases at V and 4 bases at J, with 11 bases between. This CDR3 is built from 13 residues. The CDR3 sequence is CASIQQGNQPQHF. The CDR3 DNA reads TGTGCCAGCATCCAACAGGGAAATCAGCCCCAGCATTTT.

This chain connects TRBV7-3 to TRBJ1-3, with 9 bases that match TRBD1. Germline CDR1 and CDR2: SGHTA and FQGTGA. This CDR3 has 13 amino acids. Trimming removed 4 bases from V and 8 bases from J; junction bases left unmatched: 3. The CDR3 sequence: CASSYRQGDTIYF. The CDR3 region has the DNA TGTGCCAGCAGCTACCGACAGGGGGACACCATATATTTT.

This rearrangement joins TRBV7-9 to TRBJ1-4; TRBD1 might be the D (6 bases). The CDR3 is 14 amino acids. The V and J ends lost 5 bases and 6 bases respectively, with 13 bases between them. Germline V gene data show CDR1 as SEHNR and CDR2 as FQNEAQ (reference sequence). Here the CDR3 DNA reads TGTGCCAGCAGCCGAACAGGGTTGGATGAAAAACTGTTTTTT. Amino acids: CASSRTGLDEKLFF.

For the CDR3, the DNA is TGTGCCAGCAGCTTAAATGCGGGGGGCGATGAAAAACTGTTTTTT. Protein: CASSLNAGGDEKLFF. This chain joins TRBV7-3 and TRBJ1-4; D perhaps matches TRBD1 (6 bases). The CDR3 has 15 amino acids. Germline V gene data show CDR1 as SGHTA and CDR2 as FQGTGA. V lost 1 base and J 6 bases, leaving 12 bases between the germline ends.

The chain couples TRBV30 to TRBJ2-1, with 13 bases that match TRBD2. Germline assignment: CDR1 GTSNPN and CDR2 SVGIG (reference sequence). Trimming took 3 bases from V and 5 from J; bases not matched to a gene: 10. CDR3 length: 17 amino acids. CDR3 DNA: TGTGCCTGGAGGGGGGGACTAGCGGGACCAGGGCACAATGAGCAGTTCTTC. Translated, it gives CAWRGGLAGPGHNEQFF.

About this clone itself: The same CDR3 can be traced to other DNA sequences in this sample. The chain is built from TRBV7-2 and TRBJ1-2, with D maybe TRBD1 (5 bases). V lost 1 base and J lost 4, with 16 bases in between. Germline V CDR1 and CDR2: SGHTA, FQGNSA. This CDR3 spans 16 amino acids. The chain's CDR3 is CASSLGAGGLAYGYTF. In DNA, the CDR3 is TGTGCCAGCAGCTTAGGGGCGGGGGGTCTGGCCTATGGCTACACCTTC.

The rearrangement links TRBV29-1 to TRBJ1-1, with 9 bases identical to TRBD1. CDR3 length equals 13 residues. V shed 0 bases, J shed 8 bases, and the junction held 4 bases outside the gene matches. Germline V gives CDR1 SQVTM, CDR2 ANQGSEA. This CDR3 reads CSVEDGQGLEAFF. The CDR3 nucleotides are TGCAGCGTTGAAGATGGACAGGGGCTGGAAGCTTTCTTT.

V usage is TRBV14 and J usage is TRBJ2-1, with a tentative D call TRBD2 (6 bases). With 4 bases removed from V and 4 bases from J, the gap between germline ends came to 11 bases. CDR1 is SGHDN and CDR2 is FVKESK in the germline V gene. The length of the CDR3 is 14 residues. CDR3 nucleotides: TGTGCCAGCAGCCGGCAGGGAGGTTACAATGAGCAGTTCTTC. Encoded protein: CASSRQGGYNEQFF. Full variable domain (remainder filled in from reference TRBV14 and TRBJ2-1): EAGVTQFPSHSVIEKGQTVTLRCDPISGHDNLYWYRRVMGKEIKFLLHFVKESKQDESGMPNNRFLAERTGGTYSTLKVQPAELEDSGVYFCASSRQGGYNEQFFGPGTRLTVL.

This clone was found once. The chain couples TRBV11-1 to TRBJ1-2; D uncertain. V was trimmed by 1 base and J by 8 bases, leaving 11 bases between them. Germline loops: CDR1 SGHAT, CDR2 FQDESV (reference sequence). The CDR3 sequence is 13 residues long. Written as DNA, the CDR3 is TGTGCCAGCAGCTTAGGATGGCGGGAAGGCTACACCTTC. This sequence encodes CASSLGWREGYTF.

This clone has just a few counts. The chain has TRBV20-1 and TRBJ1-5; D remains ambiguous. Trimming left V 3 bases short and J 5 bases short, with 11 bases between. The germline CDR1 and CDR2 sequences are DFQATT and SNEGSKA (reference sequence). The CDR3 sequence is 13 residues long. The CDR3 is CSASEDSDQPQHF. Here the CDR3 DNA reads TGCAGTGCTAGTGAAGACTCGGATCAGCCCCAGCATTTT.

The count of this clone is one. The V and J genes are TRBV2 and TRBJ1-1, with a weak D call TRBD1 (5 bases). This CDR3 has 14 residues. V was shortened by 6 bases and J by 6 bases, with 17 bases between the two germline ends. The germline gives CDR1 SNHLY, CDR2 FYNNEI. The CDR3 DNA sequence: TGTGCCAGCAGGGCCCGAGGAGGGGAGGCTGAAGCTTTCTTT. As protein: CASRARGGEAEAFF.

This clone showed up just once. The chain has TRBV7-9 and TRBJ1-4; unclear D gene. This CDR3 region has 12 residues. V dropped 5 bases and J dropped 4 bases, with 5 bases sitting between them. Germline-derived CDR1 and CDR2 are SEHNR and FQNEAQ (reference sequence). The chain's CDR3 is CASSPFNEKLFF. CDR3 DNA sequence: TGTGCCAGCAGCCCTTTTAATGAAAAACTGTTTTTT. The full variable domain, rest sourced from reference TRBV7-9 and TRBJ1-4, is DTGVSQNPRHKITKRGQNVTFRCDPISEHNRLYWYRQTLGQGPEFLTYFQNEAQLEKSRLLSDRFSAERPKGSFSTLEIQRTEQGDSAMYLCASSPFNEKLFFGSGTQLSVL.

The V and J genes are TRBV4-1 and TRBJ1-5; D ambiguous. CDR3 length: 14 residues. The V end was cut by 1 base, the J end by 4 bases, with 8 bases between. Germline V gene data show CDR1 as MGHRA and CDR2 as YSYEKL. Here the CDR3 DNA reads TGCGCCAGCAGCCAAGTAGTTTTAAATCAGCCCCAGCATTTT. This codes for CASSQVVLNQPQHF.

This rearrangement joins TRBV27 to TRBJ1-5, with D perhaps TRBD1 (6 bases). The CDR3 sequence is 14 residues long. Germline loops: CDR1 MNHEY, CDR2 SMNVEV (reference sequence). Trimming took off 5 bases at V and 6 bases at J, with 14 bases between the two ends. DNA of the CDR3: TGTGCCAGCAGTCCGATACAGGGCGGTCAGCCCCAGCATTTT. Its translation is CASSPIQGGQPQHF.

This chain uses TRBV18 with TRBJ2-3, with D possibly matching TRBD2 (5 bases). With 3 bases removed from V and 2 bases from J, the gap between germline ends came to 18 bases. The germline gives CDR1 KGHSH, CDR2 LQKENI. This CDR3 has 17 amino acids. The DNA for the CDR3 is TGTGCCAGCTCACCCAGAAAGACTACTCATATCACAGATACGCAGTATTTT. Its translation: CASSPRKTTHITDTQYF.

A word on this clone: An end of the junction differs from the germline gene, which may be a read error. The V gene is TRBV6-1, the J gene TRBJ1-1; D possibly corresponds to TRBD1 (6 bases). This CDR3 has 12 residues. Germline V gene data show CDR1 as MNHNS and CDR2 as SASEGT. CDR3 nucleotide sequence: TGTGCCAGCAGTGACGGGACACGGAGACGGCTTTTT. It yields the protein CASSDGTRRRLF.

Note on this clone: The junction departs from germline at one end; a sequencing error may be responsible. The genes are TRBV5-1 and TRBJ2-3, with TRBD2 matching 10 bases. The germline V gene has CDR1 SGHRS and CDR2 YFSETQ. The CDR3 sequence is 14 residues long. The CDR3 nucleotides are TGTGCCAGCAGCTTGCTAGCGGGGGCAGATACGCAGTATTTT. It translates to CASSLLAGADTQYF.

The genes are TRBV30 and TRBJ1-5, with D perhaps TRBD1 (6 bases). CDR1 GTSNPN and CDR2 SVGIG come from the germline V gene (reference sequence). This CDR3 has 15 residues. The V and J ends lost 2 bases and 3 bases respectively, with 14 bases between them. The CDR3 DNA reads TGTGCCTGGAGTCCTCCTTGGACAGACAATCAGCCCCAGCATTTT. Translated, it gives CAWSPPWTDNQPQHF.

The chain recombines TRBV6-4 with TRBJ1-2, with D maybe TRBD1 (6 bases). Germline V gene sequence: CDR1 MRHNA, CDR2 SNTAGT. CDR3 length: 21 amino acids. The germline V and J ends were trimmed by 0 bases and 0 bases, with 26 bases remaining between them. The CDR3 DNA sequence: TGTGCCAGCAGTGACTCGGCGACCCCACAACAACAGGGTTCGTCTAACTATGGCTACACCTTC. Translation gives CASSDSATPQQQGSSNYGYTF.

The gene calls are TRBV28 and TRBJ1-6; D might be TRBD1 (6 bases). The CDR3 runs to 15 residues. CDR1 is MDHEN, CDR2 SYDVKM, per germline. Trimming cost V 7 bases and J 1 base, with 11 bases left between them. Here the CDR3 reads CASIAGTSYNSPLHF. CDR3 bases: TGTGCCAGCATTGCCGGGACATCCTATAATTCACCCCTCCACTTT.

This clone was observed a few times. The CDR3 coding sequence is TGTGCCAGCAGATTGAGACAGGGTTCCAAAAACATTCAGTACTTC. Translated, it gives CASRLRQGSKNIQYF. The chain joins TRBV21-1 to TRBJ2-4; whether TRBD1, the table's D call, matches the DNA was not checked. TRBV21-1 counts as a pseudogene. This CDR3 comprises 15 residues.

The CDR3 DNA follows: TGTGCCAGCAGTTTACGAGGACAAACGAATGAAAAACTGTTTTTT. Its translation is CASSLRGQTNEKLFF. V usage is TRBV27 and J usage is TRBJ1-4, with D maybe TRBD1 (5 bases). This CDR3 region has 15 residues. Germline V gene sequence: CDR1 MNHEY, CDR2 SMNVEV (reference sequence). V was cut by 2 bases and J by 5 bases, with 12 bases left in between.